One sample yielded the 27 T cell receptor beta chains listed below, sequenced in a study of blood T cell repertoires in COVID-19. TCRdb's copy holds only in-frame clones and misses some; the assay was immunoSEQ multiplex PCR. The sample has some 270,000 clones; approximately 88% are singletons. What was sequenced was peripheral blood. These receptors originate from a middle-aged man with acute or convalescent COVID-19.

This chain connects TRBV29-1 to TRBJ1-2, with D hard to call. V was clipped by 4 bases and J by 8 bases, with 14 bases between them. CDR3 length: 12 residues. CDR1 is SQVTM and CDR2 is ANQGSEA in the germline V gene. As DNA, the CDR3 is TGCAGCGTTGTCGACGGCCGCGGGGGCTACACCTTC. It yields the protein CSVVDGRGGYTF.

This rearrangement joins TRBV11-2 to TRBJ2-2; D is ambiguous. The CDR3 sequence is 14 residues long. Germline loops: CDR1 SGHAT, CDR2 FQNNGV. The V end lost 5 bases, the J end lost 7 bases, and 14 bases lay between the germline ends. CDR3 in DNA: TGTGCCAGCAGCGGCGTCGGTACGGGCGGGGAGCTGTTTTTT. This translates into CASSGVGTGGELFF.

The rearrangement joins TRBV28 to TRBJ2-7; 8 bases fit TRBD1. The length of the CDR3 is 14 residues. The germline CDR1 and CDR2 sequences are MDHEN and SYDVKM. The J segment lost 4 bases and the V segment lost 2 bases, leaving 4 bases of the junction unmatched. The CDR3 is CASSLDRTGYEQYF. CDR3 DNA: TGTGCCAGCAGTTTAGACCGGACAGGGTACGAGCAGTACTTC.

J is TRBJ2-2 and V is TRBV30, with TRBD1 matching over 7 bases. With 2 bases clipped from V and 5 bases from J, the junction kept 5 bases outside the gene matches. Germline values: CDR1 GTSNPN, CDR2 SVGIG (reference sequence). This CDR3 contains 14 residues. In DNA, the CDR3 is TGTGCCTGGAGTACAGGGGTAGGAACCGGGGAGCTGTTTTTT. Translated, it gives CAWSTGVGTGELFF. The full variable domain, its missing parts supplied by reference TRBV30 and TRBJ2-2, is SQTIHQWPATLVQPVGSPLSLECTVEGTSNPNLYWYRQAAGRGLQLLFYSVGIGQISSEVPQNLSASRPQDRQFILSSKKLLLSDSGFYLCAWSTGVGTGELFFGEGSRLTVL.

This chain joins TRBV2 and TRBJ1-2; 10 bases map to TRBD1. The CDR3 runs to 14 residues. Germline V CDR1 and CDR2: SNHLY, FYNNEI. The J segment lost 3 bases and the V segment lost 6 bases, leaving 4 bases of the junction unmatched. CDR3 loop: CASRETGGYYGYTF. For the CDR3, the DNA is TGTGCCAGCAGAGAGACAGGGGGCTACTATGGCTACACCTTC.

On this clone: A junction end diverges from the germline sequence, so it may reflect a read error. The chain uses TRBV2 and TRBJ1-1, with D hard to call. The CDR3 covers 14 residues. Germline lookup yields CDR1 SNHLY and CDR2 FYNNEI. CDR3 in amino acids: CASREVDTNTEAFF. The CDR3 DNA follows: TGTGCCAGCAGGGAAGTAGATACGAACACTGAAGCTTTCTTT.

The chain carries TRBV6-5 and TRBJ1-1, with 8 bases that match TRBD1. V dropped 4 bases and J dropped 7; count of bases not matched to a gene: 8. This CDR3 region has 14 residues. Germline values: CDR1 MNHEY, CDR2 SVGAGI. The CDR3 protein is CASSSPGQAFEAFF. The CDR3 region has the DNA TGTGCCAGCAGTTCACCGGGACAGGCCTTTGAAGCTTTCTTT.

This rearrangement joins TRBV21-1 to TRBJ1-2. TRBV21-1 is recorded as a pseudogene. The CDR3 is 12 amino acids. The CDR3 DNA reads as TGTGCCAGCAGCCCCCGGGGCTATGGCTACACCTTC. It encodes CASSPRGYGYTF.

The CDR3 loop reads CASSLTGTTDTQYF. The CDR3 nucleotides read TGTGCCAGTAGTCTAACGGGGACTACAGATACGCAGTATTTT. The chain has TRBV19 and TRBJ2-3, with a weak D call TRBD2 (6 bases). Looked up from germline, CDR1 is LNHDA and CDR2 is SQIVND (reference sequence). Trimming stripped 5 bases from V and 3 bases from J, with 12 bases between. There are 14 residues in the CDR3.

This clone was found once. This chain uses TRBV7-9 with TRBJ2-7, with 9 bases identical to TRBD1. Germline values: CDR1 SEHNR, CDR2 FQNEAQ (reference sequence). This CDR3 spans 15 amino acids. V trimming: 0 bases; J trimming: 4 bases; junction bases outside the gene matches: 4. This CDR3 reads CASSLATGGLYEQYF. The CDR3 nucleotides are TGTGCCAGCAGCTTAGCGACAGGGGGACTATACGAGCAGTACTTC.

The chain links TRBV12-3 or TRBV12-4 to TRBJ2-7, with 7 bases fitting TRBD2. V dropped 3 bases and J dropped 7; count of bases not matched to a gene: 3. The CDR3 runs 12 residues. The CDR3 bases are TGTGCCAGCAGTTTGGTCGGGGGGGAGCAGTACTTC. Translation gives CASSLVGGEQYF.

Here the CDR3 reads CASSPGYPGYEQYF. CDR3 sequence (DNA): TGTGCCAGCAGCCCCGGATACCCAGGATACGAGCAGTACTTC. J is TRBJ2-7 and V is TRBV3-1 (or the pseudogene TRBV3-2), with D unclear. V was clipped by 4 bases and J by 4 bases, with 14 bases between them. This CDR3 is 14 amino acids long. Germline V gene lookup returns CDR1 LGHDT and CDR2 YNNKEL (reference sequence).

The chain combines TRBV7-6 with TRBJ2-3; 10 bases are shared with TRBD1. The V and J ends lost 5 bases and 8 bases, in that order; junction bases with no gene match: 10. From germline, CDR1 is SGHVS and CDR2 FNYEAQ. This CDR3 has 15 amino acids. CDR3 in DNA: TGTGCCAGCAGCACACTACCCCGGGACAGGGGTACGCAGTATTTT. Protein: CASSTLPRDRGTQYF. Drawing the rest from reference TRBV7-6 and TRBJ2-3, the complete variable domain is GAGVSQSPRYKVTKRGQDVALRCDPISGHVSLYWYRQALGQGPEFLTYFNYEAQQDKSGLPNDRFSAERPEGSISTLTIQRTEQRDSAMYRCASSTLPRDRGTQYFGPGTRLTVL.

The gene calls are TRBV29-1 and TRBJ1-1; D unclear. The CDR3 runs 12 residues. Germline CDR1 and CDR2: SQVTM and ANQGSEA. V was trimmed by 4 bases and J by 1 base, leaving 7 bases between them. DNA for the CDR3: TGCAGCGTTGTGGCGGAGAACACTGAAGCTTTCTTT. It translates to CSVVAENTEAFF.

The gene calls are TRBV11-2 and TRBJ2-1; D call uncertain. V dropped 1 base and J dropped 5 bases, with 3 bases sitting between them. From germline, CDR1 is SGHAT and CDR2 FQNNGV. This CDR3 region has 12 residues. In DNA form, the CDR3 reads TGTGCCAGCAGCTTAGCTCACAATGAGCAGTTCTTC. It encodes CASSLAHNEQFF.

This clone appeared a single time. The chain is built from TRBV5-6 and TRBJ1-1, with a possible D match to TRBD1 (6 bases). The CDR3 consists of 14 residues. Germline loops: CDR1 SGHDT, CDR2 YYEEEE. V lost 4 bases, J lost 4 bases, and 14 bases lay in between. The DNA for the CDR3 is TGTGCCAGCAGCCCCGGACAGTATCGCACTGAAGCTTTCTTT. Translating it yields CASSPGQYRTEAFF.

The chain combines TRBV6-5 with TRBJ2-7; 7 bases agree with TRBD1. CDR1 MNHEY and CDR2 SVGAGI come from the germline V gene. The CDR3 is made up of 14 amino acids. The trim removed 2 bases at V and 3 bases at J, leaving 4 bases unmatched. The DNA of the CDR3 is TGTGCCAGCAGTTACCTGGACAGGCTCTACGAGCAGTACTTC. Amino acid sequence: CASSYLDRLYEQYF.

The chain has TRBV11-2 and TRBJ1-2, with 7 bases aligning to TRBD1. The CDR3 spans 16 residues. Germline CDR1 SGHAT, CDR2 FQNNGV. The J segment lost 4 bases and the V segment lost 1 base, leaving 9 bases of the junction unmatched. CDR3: CASSLGPYRGPYGYTF. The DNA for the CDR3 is TGTGCCAGCAGCTTAGGGCCCTACAGGGGCCCCTATGGCTACACCTTC.

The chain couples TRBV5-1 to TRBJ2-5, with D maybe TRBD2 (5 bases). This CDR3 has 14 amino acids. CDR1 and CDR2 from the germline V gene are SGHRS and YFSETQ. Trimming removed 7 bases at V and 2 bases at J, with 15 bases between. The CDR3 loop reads CASSDPDFQETQYF. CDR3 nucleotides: TGCGCCAGCTCCGACCCGGACTTTCAAGAGACCCAGTACTTC.

CDR3 region: CASSSPGGGGAYEQYF. The CDR3 bases are TGTGCCAGCAGCTCCCCCGGGGGCGGGGGGGCCTACGAGCAGTACTTC. The V gene is TRBV7-8, the J gene TRBJ2-7, with TRBD2 identical over 9 bases. Germline V gives CDR1 SGHVS, CDR2 FQNEAQ. V gave up 4 bases and J gave up 2 bases; unmatched junction bases: 9. The CDR3 consists of 16 residues.

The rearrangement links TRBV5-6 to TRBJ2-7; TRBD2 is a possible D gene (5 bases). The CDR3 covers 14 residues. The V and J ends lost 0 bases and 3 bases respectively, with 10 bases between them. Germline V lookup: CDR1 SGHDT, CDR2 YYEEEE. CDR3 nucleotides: TGTGCCAGCAGCTTGGGGCGCGGAGGCTACGAGCAGTACTTC. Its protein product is CASSLGRGGYEQYF.

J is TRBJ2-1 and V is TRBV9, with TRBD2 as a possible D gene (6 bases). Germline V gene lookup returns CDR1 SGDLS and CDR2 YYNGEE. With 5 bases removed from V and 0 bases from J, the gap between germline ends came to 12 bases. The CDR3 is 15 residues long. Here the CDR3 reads CASSPGLDSYNEQFF. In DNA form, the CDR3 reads TGTGCCAGCAGTCCGGGACTGGACTCCTACAATGAGCAGTTCTTC.

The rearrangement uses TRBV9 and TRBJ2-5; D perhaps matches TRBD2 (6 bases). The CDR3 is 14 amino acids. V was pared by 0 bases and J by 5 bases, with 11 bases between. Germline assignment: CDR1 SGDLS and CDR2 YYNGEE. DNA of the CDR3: TGTGCCAGCAGCGTAGTCGGAGGGTCGGAGACCCAGTACTTC. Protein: CASSVVGGSETQYF. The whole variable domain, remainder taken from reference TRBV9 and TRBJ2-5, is DSGVTQTPKHLITATGQRVTLRCSPRSGDLSVYWYQQSLDQGLQFLIQYYNGEERAKGNILERFSAQQFPDLHSELNLSSLELGDSALYFCASSVVGGSETQYFGPGTRLLVL.

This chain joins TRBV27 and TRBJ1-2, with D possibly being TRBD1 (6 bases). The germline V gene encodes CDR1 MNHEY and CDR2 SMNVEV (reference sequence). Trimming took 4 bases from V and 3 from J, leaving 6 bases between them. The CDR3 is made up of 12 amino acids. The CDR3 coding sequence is TGTGCCAGCAGTTCAGGGGACTATGGCTACACCTTC. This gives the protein CASSSGDYGYTF.

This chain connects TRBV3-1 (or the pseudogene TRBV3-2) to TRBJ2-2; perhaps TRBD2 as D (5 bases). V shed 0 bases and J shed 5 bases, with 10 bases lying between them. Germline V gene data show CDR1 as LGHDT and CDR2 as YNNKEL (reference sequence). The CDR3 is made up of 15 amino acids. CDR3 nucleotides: TGTGCCAGCAGCCAAGATGGGCTAGCTACCGGGGAGCTGTTTTTT. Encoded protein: CASSQDGLATGELFF.

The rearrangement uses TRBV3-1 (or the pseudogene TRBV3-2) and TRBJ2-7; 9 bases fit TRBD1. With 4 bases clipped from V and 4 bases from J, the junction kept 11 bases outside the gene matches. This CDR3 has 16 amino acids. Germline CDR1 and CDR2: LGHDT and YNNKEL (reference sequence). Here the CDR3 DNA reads TGTGCCAGCAGCCGGGACACAGGGGGCAAAGCGTACGAGCAGTACTTC. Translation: CASSRDTGGKAYEQYF.

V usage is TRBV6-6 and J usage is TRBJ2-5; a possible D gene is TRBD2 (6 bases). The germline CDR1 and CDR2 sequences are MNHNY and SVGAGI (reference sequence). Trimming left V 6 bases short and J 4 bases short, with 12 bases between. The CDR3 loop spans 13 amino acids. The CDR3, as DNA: TGTGCCAGCAGACCCGGGACTGCAGAGACCCAGTACTTC. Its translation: CASRPGTAETQYF.